A single sample gave rise to the 18 T cell receptor beta chains below, sequenced in a study of cytomegalovirus exposure and HLA in healthy donors. PCR was performed using 60 Vbeta and 13 Jbeta primers. Data came from immunoSEQ multiplex PCR; TCRdb stores just in-frame clones and leaves some out. The table lists about 180,000 clones, about 79% of them singletons. Sequencing was done on a sample of PBMCs. These receptors all stem from a man younger than 35 in good health and CMV-seronegative.

J is TRBJ2-1 and V is TRBV28; D possibly corresponds to TRBD2 (5 bases). CDR3 length: 12 residues. V dropped 5 bases and J dropped 8 bases, with 10 bases sitting between them. Germline V CDR1 and CDR2: MDHEN, SYDVKM. The CDR3 DNA sequence: TGTGCCAGCAGTCGTGCTAGCTATGAGCAGTTCTTC. This translates into CASSRASYEQFF.

The V gene is TRBV6-6, the J gene TRBJ1-2; 9 bases align to TRBD1. V was clipped by 5 bases and J by 5 bases; unmatched bases: 3. Germline CDR1 reads MNHNY; CDR2 reads SVGAGI (reference sequence). The CDR3 sequence is 13 residues long. The CDR3: CASSVDRGYGYTF. The DNA of the CDR3 is TGTGCCAGCAGTGTAGACAGGGGGTATGGCTACACCTTC.

The J gene is TRBJ2-7, the V gene TRBV21-1; the table assigns TRBD2, which was not confirmed against the DNA. TRBV21-1 corresponds to a pseudogene. This CDR3 region has 13 residues. As DNA, the CDR3 is TGTGCCATATACAAAGGAGGGGACGACGAGCAGTACTTC. This encodes CAIYKGGDDEQYF.

In nucleotides, the CDR3 is TGCGCCAGCAGCCTCGCCCAGGGACAGGCGATGAACACTGAAGCTTTCTTT. Its protein is CASSLAQGQAMNTEAFF. The chain recombines TRBV4-1 with TRBJ1-1, with 8 bases fitting TRBD1. Germline V gives CDR1 MGHRA, CDR2 YSYEKL. J was trimmed by 0 bases and V by 4 bases; bases with no gene match: 10. The CDR3 is 17 residues long.

The chain is built from TRBV19 and TRBJ2-7, with D perhaps matching TRBD2 (5 bases). The CDR3 is 12 residues long. The germline CDR1 and CDR2 sequences are LNHDA and SQIVND (reference sequence). Trimming stripped 8 bases from V and 7 bases from J, with 15 bases between. In DNA form, the CDR3 reads TGTGCCAGTGCAACTAGATCGTGGGAGCAGTACTTC. It translates to CASATRSWEQYF.

The V call is TRBV6-1, the J call TRBJ1-5; 9 bases line up with TRBD1. The trim removed 5 bases at V and 10 bases at J, leaving 9 bases unmatched. There are 14 residues in the CDR3. CDR1 MNHNS and CDR2 SASEGT come from the germline V gene. In DNA form, the CDR3 reads TGTGCCAGCAGTCTTAGGACAGGGGCGGGCCCCCAGCATTTT. It is translated as CASSLRTGAGPQHF.

The V and J genes are TRBV19 and TRBJ2-6, with D perhaps TRBD2 (5 bases). V lost 8 bases and J 4 bases, leaving 15 bases between the germline ends. CDR3 length: 15 residues. Germline CDR1 and CDR2: LNHDA and SQIVND (reference sequence). CDR3 in DNA: TGTGCCAGTTCTGCGGACCCGGGGGGGGCCAACGTCCTGACTTTC. Its translation is CASSADPGGANVLTF. The full variable domain, rest sourced from reference TRBV19 and TRBJ2-6, is DGGITQSPKYLFRKEGQNVTLSCEQNLNHDAMYWYRQDPGQGLRLIYYSQIVNDFQKGDIAEGYSVSREKKESFPLTVTSAQKNPTAFYLCASSADPGGANVLTFGAGSRLTVL.

The chain couples TRBV4-1 to TRBJ1-4; D is unresolved. This CDR3 region has 14 residues. Trimming removed 0 bases from V and 7 bases from J, with 9 bases in between. CDR1 and CDR2 from the germline V gene are MGHRA and YSYEKL. This chain's CDR3 is CASSQDSQGEKLFF. In DNA form, the CDR3 reads TGCGCCAGCAGCCAAGATAGCCAAGGTGAAAAACTGTTTTTT.

The J gene is TRBJ2-7, the V gene TRBV5-1; D is possibly TRBD2 (6 bases). The V gene lost 7 bases and the J gene lost 1 base, with 24 bases spanning the gap. The CDR3 consists of 17 residues. CDR1 and CDR2 (germline): SGHRS, YFSETQ. The CDR3, as DNA: TGCGCCAGCTCCAAGGCCACCACGGGGGTTGGTTCCTACGAGCAGTACTTC. Protein sequence: CASSKATTGVGSYEQYF.

This chain connects TRBV5-1 to TRBJ2-5; 9 bases are a match to TRBD2. The J call may be in error: the DNA end matches TRBJ2-7 better. The CDR3 has 14 amino acids. Per the germline V gene, CDR1 is SGHRS and CDR2 is YFSETQ. Here the CDR3 DNA reads TGCGCCAGCAGCTCCAGCGGGGGGCTCCACGAGCAGTACTTC. It translates to CASSSSGGLHEQYF.

This chain joins TRBV2 and TRBJ2-1; 10 nucleotides agree with TRBD2. V trimming: 7 bases; J trimming: 7 bases; junction bases outside the gene matches: 13. Germline V gives CDR1 SNHLY, CDR2 FYNNEI. The CDR3 is 16 amino acids. CDR3 nucleotide sequence: TGTGCCAGCACCCGAAGTGAGGTAGCGGGAGGAAATGAGCAGTTCTTC. This encodes CASTRSEVAGGNEQFF.

This clone was observed once. The chain combines TRBV27 with TRBJ1-2; 12 bases line up with TRBD1. The J segment lost 8 bases and the V segment lost 5 bases, leaving 6 bases of the junction unmatched. This CDR3 spans 14 amino acids. Per the germline V gene, CDR1 is MNHEY and CDR2 is SMNVEV (reference sequence). The CDR3 region is CASSAGTGGLGYTF. The CDR3 DNA reads as TGTGCCAGCAGTGCCGGGACAGGGGGCTTAGGCTACACCTTC.

The chain couples TRBV15 to TRBJ1-5; the D gene is possibly TRBD1 (5 bases). Germline V gene sequence: CDR1 LNHNV, CDR2 YYDKDF (reference sequence). V lost 0 bases and J lost 5, with 11 bases in between. This CDR3 has 15 residues. The chain's CDR3 is CATSRDRQSHQPQHF. The CDR3 DNA reads as TGTGCCACCAGCAGAGATAGACAGTCACATCAGCCCCAGCATTTT.

The rearrangement joins TRBV5-1 to TRBJ2-5, with TRBD2 matching 9 bases. The J call may be mistaken, given a closer DNA end match to TRBJ2-7. Per germline, CDR1 SGHRS and CDR2 YFSETQ. This CDR3 is built from 16 residues. CDR3 sequence: CASSFTGLALTYEQYF. The CDR3 DNA sequence: TGCGCCAGCAGCTTTACCGGACTAGCGCTAACCTACGAGCAGTACTTC.

J is TRBJ2-3 and V is TRBV5-1, with 9 bases that match TRBD1. The length of the CDR3 is 17 residues. With V trimmed by 4 bases and J by 2 bases, 11 bases remained unmatched. Germline V CDR1 and CDR2: SGHRS, YFSETQ. The CDR3 spells CASSRLLTGGNTDTQYF. As DNA, the CDR3 is TGCGCCAGCAGCCGCCTACTAACAGGGGGCAACACAGATACGCAGTATTTT.

The V gene is TRBV10-2, the J gene TRBJ2-3, with 9 bases lining up with TRBD2. Per the germline V gene, CDR1 is WSHSY and CDR2 is SAAADI. There are 16 residues in the CDR3. V lost 7 bases and J lost 1; bases outside the gene matches: 9. CDR3 sequence (DNA): TGCGCCAGCATCATGGGGGGCGGGGGGGGCACAGATACGCAGTATTTT. Its translation is CASIMGGGGGTDTQYF.

CDR3 amino acids: CASSLGGRETQYF. CDR3 DNA: TGTGCCAGCAGCTTGGGAGGGCGGGAGACCCAGTACTTC. The chain has TRBV7-2 and TRBJ2-5; 7 bases line up with TRBD2. J was trimmed by 5 bases and V by 3 bases; bases with no gene match: 3. CDR1 and CDR2 from the germline V gene are SGHTA and FQGNSA. This CDR3 is built from 13 residues.

V and J are TRBV7-2 and TRBJ1-2; TRBD1 agrees at 9 bases. V was pared by 4 bases and J by 3 bases, with 0 bases of the junction left unmatched. Looked up from germline, CDR1 is SGHTA and CDR2 is FQGNSA. The CDR3 is 13 amino acids. CDR3 protein: CASSWTGDYGYTF. CDR3 nucleotide sequence: TGTGCCAGCAGCTGGACAGGGGACTATGGCTACACCTTC.